This T cell receptor (beta chain) is from a study of identical twins. Study-wide results and limits: Sequences that were beta out-of-frame showed weaker excess twin sharing.

From the 5' RACE reads, TCRdb called clonotypes with MiXCR, one entry per CDR3 protein. The profile covers fewer than 800,000 distinct CDR3 sequences, with about 7.6% appearing a single time and roughly 1.5% taken by the ten largest. Only a few counts were recorded for this clonotype. The antigen remains undetermined. Germline trimming cut 3 bases from V and 0 bases from J; bases unmatched to any gene: 1. The V gene's germline CDR1 is SGHRS and CDR2 YFSETQ. The CDR3 has 15 residues. The same sample was also used in a study of yellow fever vaccine responses in identical twins.

The chain is built from TRBV5-1 and TRBJ2-2, with 8 bases fitting TRBD2. This receptor was taken from a young woman in good health. The source material was PBMCs. CDR3 protein: CASSSGLANTGELFF. The CDR3 coding sequence is TGCGCCAGCAGCTCGGGACTAGCGAACACCGGGGAGCTGTTTTTT.